The T cell receptor (beta chain) under discussion was sequenced for a study of blood T cell repertoires in COVID-19. On the study more broadly: Specimens from acute and convalescent COVID-19 originated in the United States, Italy and Spain.

Some clones are missing from TCRdb's copy, which holds only in-frame ones; the method was immunoSEQ multiplex PCR. Among around 200,000 clones listed, more than 60% were seen once. The length of the CDR3 is 12 residues. CDR1 is SGHNT and CDR2 is YYREEE in the germline V gene (reference sequence). V was clipped by 7 bases and J by 4 bases, with 9 bases between them. Input material: peripheral blood. This sequence originates from a man between 45 and 60 years old who had recovered from COVID-19. The chain is built from TRBV5-4 and TRBJ2-1; TRBD1 is a possible D gene (5 bases). This CDR3 is CASGAEYNEQFF. CDR3 nucleotide sequence: TGTGCCAGCGGGGCAGAATACAATGAGCAGTTCTTC.